These 28 T cell receptor beta chains originate from one sample sequenced in a study of OX40 agonist ivuxolimab in advanced cancers. Profiling relied on immunoSEQ multiplex PCR, and the TCRdb table lists in-frame clones only, not all of them. In the table there are over 45,000 clones, approximately 80% of which are singletons. The material was CD4+ or CD8+ T cells sorted from blood, obtained in a trial of the OX40 agonist ivuxolimab. These receptors originate from an adult with an advanced solid tumor such as melanoma, head and neck, liver or kidney cancer.

This rearrangement joins TRBV18 to TRBJ2-2; 15 nucleotides align to TRBD2. CDR1 is KGHSH, CDR2 LQKENI, per germline. The CDR3 runs to 18 residues. V lost 4 bases, J lost 4 bases, and 7 bases stayed unmatched. The CDR3 region is CASSRGTSGGTATGELFF. The CDR3 DNA reads TGTGCCAGCTCACGGGGGACTAGCGGGGGGACCGCCACCGGGGAGCTGTTTTTT.

This clone has just one count. The chain recombines TRBV6-1 with TRBJ2-5; 9 bases are shared with TRBD1. V gave up 4 bases and J gave up 5 bases; unmatched junction bases: 11. Germline CDR1 is MNHNS and CDR2 is SASEGT. The CDR3 is 16 residues long. DNA for the CDR3: TGTGCCAGCAGTGGGCACCGGGACAGGGTACGGGAGACCCAGTACTTC. Protein sequence: CASSGHRDRVRETQYF.

The chain employs TRBV27 and TRBJ2-4; D assignment may be TRBD1 or TRBD2 (5 bases each). Trimming took 7 bases from V and 8 from J, leaving 18 bases between them. Per germline, CDR1 MNHEY and CDR2 SMNVEV (reference sequence). The CDR3 contains 14 residues. The CDR3 bases are TGTGCCAGCACCCTGGGGGTGTATAAGGACATTCAGTACTTC. As protein: CASTLGVYKDIQYF.

The V gene is TRBV5-6, the J gene TRBJ2-4, with 7 bases aligning to TRBD2. In germline, CDR1 is SGHDT, CDR2 YYEEEE. The CDR3 runs 14 residues. V lost 4 bases to trimming and J lost 9 bases; unmatched junction nucleotides: 10. The CDR3 region has the DNA TGTGCCAGCAGCCCCCTCAGGGAGGGGAGCATTCAGTACTTC. The encoded protein is CASSPLREGSIQYF.

This chain uses TRBV28 with TRBJ1-5, with D perhaps TRBD1 (6 bases). V shed 6 bases and J shed 3 bases, with 15 bases lying between them. CDR1 is MDHEN, CDR2 SYDVKM, per germline. The CDR3 totals 15 residues. The CDR3 DNA follows: TGTGCCAGCAGGGCTTCGGGGGGCTACAATCAGCCCCAGCATTTT. This translates into CASRASGGYNQPQHF.

V is TRBV6-5 and J is TRBJ2-7; tentatively, D is TRBD1 (6 bases). Trimming removed 5 bases from V and 2 bases from J, with 16 bases in between. The CDR3 loop spans 15 amino acids. Germline loops: CDR1 MNHEY, CDR2 SVGAGI. The CDR3 loop is CASSRAWGQPYEQYF. CDR3 sequence (DNA): TGTGCCAGCAGTCGAGCGTGGGGACAACCCTACGAGCAGTACTTC.

This chain links TRBV30 with TRBJ2-4; 7 nucleotides align to TRBD2. Germline values: CDR1 GTSNPN, CDR2 SVGIG (reference sequence). Trimming removed 2 bases from V and 6 bases from J; junction bases left unmatched: 10. This CDR3 has 15 residues. The CDR3: CAWSPSRLAGNIQYF. In nucleotides, the CDR3 is TGTGCCTGGAGTCCCTCCCGACTAGCTGGAAACATTCAGTACTTC.

V and J are TRBV19 and TRBJ1-2, with no clear D. The V end was cut by 8 bases, the J end by 2 bases, with 12 bases between. This CDR3 has 13 residues. Germline-derived CDR1 and CDR2 are LNHDA and SQIVND (reference sequence). The CDR3 sequence: CASRPLGNYGYTF. The CDR3 nucleotides are TGTGCCAGTCGACCACTGGGAAACTATGGCTACACCTTC. Full variable domain (rest looked up from reference TRBV19 and TRBJ1-2): DGGITQSPKYLFRKEGQNVTLSCEQNLNHDAMYWYRQDPGQGLRLIYYSQIVNDFQKGDIAEGYSVSREKKESFPLTVTSAQKNPTAFYLCASRPLGNYGYTFGSGTRLTVV.

This sequence joins TRBV5-6 and TRBJ1-5; D gene unclear. V lost 0 bases and J 5 bases, leaving 3 bases between the germline ends. The germline V gene has CDR1 SGHDT and CDR2 YYEEEE. This CDR3 region has 12 residues. CDR3 in amino acids: CASSLGDQPQHF. CDR3 bases: TGTGCCAGCAGCTTGGGAGATCAGCCCCAGCATTTT.

This sequence joins TRBV29-1 and TRBJ2-5; tentatively, D is TRBD1 (5 bases). V lost 5 bases to trimming and J lost 2 bases, with 9 bases between them. Germline V lookup: CDR1 SQVTM, CDR2 ANQGSEA. This CDR3 region has 12 residues. Written as DNA, the CDR3 is TGCAGCGTTTTACAGGCGCAAGAGACCCAGTACTTC. Translating gives CSVLQAQETQYF.

The rearrangement uses TRBV5-1 and TRBJ2-3; 7 bases fit TRBD1. Per germline, CDR1 SGHRS and CDR2 YFSETQ. V dropped 4 bases and J dropped 7; count of bases not matched to a gene: 9. CDR3 length: 14 amino acids. CDR3 DNA: TGCGCCAGCAGCGAGCCCGGGACAGAGCATACGCAGTATTTT. It is translated as CASSEPGTEHTQYF.

This rearrangement joins TRBV19 to TRBJ2-1; 8 bases align to TRBD2. The CDR3 has 14 residues. CDR1 is LNHDA and CDR2 is SQIVND in the germline V gene (reference sequence). J gave up 4 bases and V 5 bases, and 4 bases lay outside the gene matches. The CDR3 spells CASSERGRYNEQFF. The CDR3 DNA reads TGTGCCAGTAGTGAACGCGGGAGGTACAATGAGCAGTTCTTC.

The chain carries TRBV2 and TRBJ2-7; 9 bases match TRBD2. This CDR3 contains 13 residues. CDR1 is SNHLY and CDR2 is FYNNEI in the germline V gene. With 6 bases clipped from V and 6 bases from J, the junction kept 6 bases outside the gene matches. CDR3 loop: CASSAGGPVEQYF. The CDR3 DNA sequence: TGTGCCAGCAGCGCGGGGGGGCCAGTCGAGCAGTACTTC.

This rearrangement joins TRBV2 to TRBJ2-3; 15 bases line up with TRBD2. The CDR3 contains 15 residues. V shed 7 bases and J 6 bases; nucleotides not matched to a gene: 5. The germline CDR1 and CDR2 sequences are SNHLY and FYNNEI. The CDR3 sequence is CASTGLAGGWDTQYF. The CDR3, as DNA: TGTGCCAGCACGGGACTAGCGGGAGGTTGGGATACGCAGTATTTT.

The rearrangement links TRBV20-1 to TRBJ2-7, with D perhaps TRBD1 (5 bases). The CDR3 covers 11 residues. V was clipped by 3 bases and J by 2 bases, with 5 bases between them. Germline V CDR1 and CDR2: DFQATT, SNEGSKA (reference sequence). CDR3 DNA sequence: TGCAGTGCTAGGACAGCCTACGAGCAGTACTTC. Translated: CSARTAYEQYF.

The rearrangement links TRBV18 to TRBJ2-1, with D possibly matching TRBD1 (6 bases). Germline CDR1 KGHSH, CDR2 LQKENI. The CDR3 loop spans 14 amino acids. V lost 0 bases and J 10 bases, leaving 13 bases between the germline ends. The DNA for the CDR3 is TGTGCCAGCTCACCACCACTGAGAGGGGGAGAGCAGTTCTTC. Translation gives CASSPPLRGGEQFF.

This clone was seen once. The gene calls are TRBV6-6 and TRBJ2-3; D unclear. Between the trimmed V and J ends, which lost 6 bases and 5 bases, there was a span of 6 bases. CDR3 length: 11 amino acids. From germline, CDR1 is MNHNY and CDR2 SVGAGI (reference sequence). The DNA of the CDR3 is TGTGCCAGCAGAAGGTTAGATACGCAGTATTTT. Its translation is CASRRLDTQYF.

V is TRBV19 and J is TRBJ1-5, with D unclear. The germline gives CDR1 LNHDA, CDR2 SQIVND (reference sequence). The CDR3 length is 14 residues. V was cut by 4 bases and J by 0 bases, with 7 bases left in between. The DNA for the CDR3 is TGTGCCAGTAGTAGAGAGGCTAGCAATCAGCCCCAGCATTTT. It codes for CASSREASNQPQHF. The full variable domain, in which reference TRBV19 and TRBJ1-5 provide the parts outside the CDR3, is DGGITQSPKYLFRKEGQNVTLSCEQNLNHDAMYWYRQDPGQGLRLIYYSQIVNDFQKGDIAEGYSVSREKKESFPLTVTSAQKNPTAFYLCASSREASNQPQHFGDGTRLSIL.

This clone has a single count. This chain connects TRBV25-1 to TRBJ2-3; 7 bases line up with TRBD2. In germline, CDR1 is MGHDK, CDR2 SYGVNS. The J segment lost 2 bases and the V segment lost 6 bases, leaving 17 bases of the junction unmatched. The CDR3 is 18 amino acids. CDR3 sequence (DNA): TGTGCCAGCAGCCTGGGGGGGGGAATCGGCAGGGTCACAGATACGCAGTATTTT. Amino acid sequence: CASSLGGGIGRVTDTQYF.

This rearrangement joins TRBV6-5 to TRBJ2-7, with 7 positions matching TRBD1. V shed 4 bases and J 4 bases; nucleotides not matched to a gene: 10. From germline, CDR1 is MNHEY and CDR2 SVGAGI. The CDR3 runs 15 residues. The DNA of the CDR3 is TGTGCCAGCAGTTCCACGGGACAGTTCGTGTACGAGCAGTACTTC. This codes for CASSSTGQFVYEQYF.

This clone appeared a single time. J is TRBJ1-2 and V is TRBV6-5; 7 bases match TRBD1. V lost 6 bases, J lost 8 bases, and 6 bases stayed unmatched. Germline lookup yields CDR1 MNHEY and CDR2 SVGAGI. The CDR3 contains 12 residues. CDR3 sequence reads: CASSRDRVGYTF. Written as DNA, the CDR3 is TGTGCCAGCAGCCGCGACAGGGTCGGCTACACCTTC.

The rearrangement uses TRBV2 and TRBJ1-5; tentative D call: TRBD1 (5 bases). CDR3 length: 12 amino acids. Germline assignment: CDR1 SNHLY and CDR2 FYNNEI. V lost 5 bases and J 5 bases, leaving 7 bases between the germline ends. The CDR3 region has the DNA TGTGCCAGCAGTTCGGGGGATCAGCCCCAGCATTTT. It is translated as CASSSGDQPQHF. Full variable domain (rest looked up from reference TRBV2 and TRBJ1-5): EPEVTQTPSHQVTQMGQEVILRCVPISNHLYFYWYRQILGQKVEFLVSFYNNEISEKSEIFDDQFSVERPDGSNFTLKIRSTKLEDSAMYFCASSSGDQPQHFGDGTRLSIL.

The CDR3 coding sequence is TGTGCCAGCAGCTACACCACGCCAGCCCGAACCTACGAGCAGTACTTC. It codes for CASSYTTPARTYEQYF. The genes are TRBV11-1 and TRBJ2-7; D ambiguous. Trimming pared 4 bases from V and 2 bases from J, leaving 18 bases between. Germline values: CDR1 SGHAT, CDR2 FQDESV (reference sequence). The CDR3 is made up of 16 amino acids.

The gene calls are TRBV10-1 and TRBJ2-3; TRBD2 aligns across 7 bases. After removal of 4 bases from V and 14 bases from J, the junction contained 9 bases not matched to a gene. Per germline, CDR1 WNHNN and CDR2 SYGVQD (reference sequence). This CDR3 spans 12 amino acids. The CDR3 DNA sequence: TGCGCCAGCAGTGGAGGCGGGAGCAACCTGTATTTT. Translated, it gives CASSGGGSNLYF.

The chain uses TRBV7-2 and TRBJ2-5, with a weak D call TRBD2 (5 bases). The CDR3 covers 14 residues. V shed 2 bases and J shed 5 bases, with 12 bases lying between them. Germline CDR1 is SGHTA and CDR2 is FQGNSA. This CDR3 reads CASSLITGKETQYF. The CDR3 DNA sequence: TGTGCCAGCAGCTTAATAACGGGGAAGGAGACCCAGTACTTC.

This chain joins TRBV18 and TRBJ2-3; D unclear. The length of the CDR3 is 16 residues. Between the trimmed V and J ends, which lost 3 bases and 1 base, there was a span of 14 bases. CDR1 and CDR2 (germline): KGHSH, LQKENI. The CDR3 sequence is CASSPTPGPGTDTQYF. As DNA, the CDR3 is TGTGCCAGCTCACCCACACCAGGTCCGGGCACAGATACGCAGTATTTT. Full variable domain (missing parts from reference TRBV18 and TRBJ2-3): NAGVMQNPRHLVRRRGQEARLRCSPMKGHSHVYWYRQLPEEGLKFMVYLQKENIIDESGMPKERFSAEFPKEGPSILRIQQVVRGDSAAYFCASSPTPGPGTDTQYFGPGTRLTVL.

The V and J genes are TRBV10-1 and TRBJ1-1; TRBD1 might be the D (5 bases). Looked up from germline, CDR1 is WNHNN and CDR2 is SYGVQD (reference sequence). The V and J ends lost 5 bases and 5 bases respectively, with 15 bases between them. This CDR3 spans 14 amino acids. The CDR3 is CASSSTGSGTEAFF. The CDR3 nucleotides are TGCGCCAGCAGTTCAACAGGAAGTGGAACTGAAGCTTTCTTT.

The chain combines TRBV18 with TRBJ2-2; D is possibly TRBD1 (6 bases). Germline V gives CDR1 KGHSH, CDR2 LQKENI. CDR3 length equals 14 residues. The V gene lost 5 bases and the J gene lost 6 bases, with 13 bases spanning the gap. The CDR3 region has the DNA TGTGCCAGCTCAGCTACCCAGGGGCCCGGGGAGCTGTTTTTT. This encodes CASSATQGPGELFF.